The 32 T cell receptor beta chains in this list originate from one sample, sequenced in a study of prognosis after radiotherapy for stage I lung cancer. Two rounds of multiplex PCR amplified TCR beta CDR3 from genomic DNA. Primers specific to each TRBV and TRBJ gene drove first-round PCR. TCRdb analysed the multiplex PCR reads with MiXCR anew, one entry per CDR3 protein. This table has around 29,000 distinct CDR3 sequences, about 45% appearing once. Source: PBMCs, taken before or after stereotactic body radiation therapy (not recorded which). The receptors here all came from a donor at least 50 years old with non-small cell lung cancer.

The count of this clonotype is one. This chain links TRBV5-5 with TRBJ1-4; a weak D match, TRBD1 (5 bases). The CDR3 spans 15 residues. V dropped 4 bases and J dropped 2 bases, with 12 bases sitting between them. CDR1 is SGHKS, CDR2 YYEKEE, per germline (reference sequence). As DNA, the CDR3 is TGTGCCAGCAGCGCCAGGGCCGCGACTAATGAAAAACTGTTTTTT. This sequence encodes CASSARAATNEKLFF. The variable domain in full, with the rest retrieved from reference TRBV5-5 and TRBJ1-4, is DAGVTQSPTHLIKTRGQQVTLRCSPISGHKSVSWYQQVLGQGPQFIFQYYEKEERGRGNFPDRFSARQFPNYSSELNVNALLLGDSALYLCASSARAATNEKLFFGSGTQLSVL.

This clonotype has at least ten counts. The chain joins TRBV2 to TRBJ1-5; D is uncertain. Trimming stripped 6 bases from V and 2 bases from J, with 8 bases between. The CDR3 length is 13 residues. CDR1 and CDR2 from the germline V gene are SNHLY and FYNNEI. CDR3 loop: CASRDDGNQPQHF. As DNA, the CDR3 is TGTGCCAGCAGGGATGACGGCAATCAGCCCCAGCATTTT.

Relative to its sample, this clonotype is medium-sized (0.01 to 0.1%). V gene TRBV19 combines with J gene TRBJ1-1; no reliable D call. CDR3 length equals 15 residues. The V end was cut by 3 bases, the J end by 0 bases, with 11 bases between. Germline-derived CDR1 and CDR2 are LNHDA and SQIVND (reference sequence). CDR3 nucleotide sequence: TGTGCCAGTAGTATTCGGCAGGCCTTGAACACTGAAGCTTTCTTT. Its protein is CASSIRQALNTEAFF.

This clonotype was seen just once. This chain connects TRBV15 to TRBJ1-4; 8 bases agree with TRBD1. J was trimmed by 7 bases and V by 3 bases; bases with no gene match: 4. CDR1 and CDR2 from the germline V gene are LNHNV and YYDKDF (reference sequence). The CDR3 contains 14 residues. The CDR3 bases are TGTGCCACCAGCAGGACAGGGGTTCTTGAAAAACTGTTTTTT. It is translated as CATSRTGVLEKLFF.

At least ten counts were recorded for this clonotype. The chain uses TRBV15 and TRBJ2-4; D is unresolved. The CDR3 extends over 16 amino acids. The V end was cut by 3 bases, the J end by 0 bases, with 12 bases between. CDR1 LNHNV and CDR2 YYDKDF come from the germline V gene (reference sequence). The CDR3 sequence is CATSSPGRTAKNIQYF. The DNA of the CDR3 is TGTGCCACCAGCAGCCCCGGACGGACAGCCAAAAACATTCAGTACTTC.

This sequence joins TRBV12-3 or TRBV12-4 and TRBJ2-5; 8 bases agree with TRBD2. The V and J ends lost 3 bases and 8 bases, in that order; junction bases with no gene match: 11. This CDR3 is built from 15 residues. The CDR3 spells CASSFSGGAVYTQYF. CDR3 DNA sequence: TGTGCCAGCAGTTTCTCGGGGGGGGCAGTGTATACCCAGTACTTC.

The CDR3 region has the DNA TGTGCCAGCAGTGAACAAAGAGTAAATAGTGGAAACACCATATATTTT. Its protein product is CASSEQRVNSGNTIYF. The rearrangement links TRBV6-1 to TRBJ1-3; no clear D gene. Germline V gives CDR1 MNHNS, CDR2 SASEGT. Trimming removed 2 bases at V and 3 bases at J, with 14 bases between. This CDR3 has 16 residues.

At least ten counts were recorded for this clonotype. V usage is TRBV19 and J usage is TRBJ2-2; D may be TRBD1 or TRBD2 (5 bases each). Trimming removed 5 bases at V and 3 bases at J, with 10 bases between. CDR1 and CDR2 from the germline V gene are LNHDA and SQIVND (reference sequence). The CDR3 contains 14 residues. In nucleotides, the CDR3 is TGTGCCAGTAGTGGGACGGGATACACCGGGGAGCTGTTTTTT. Protein product: CASSGTGYTGELFF.

As for this clonotype: This may be a read error: a much more frequent sequence differs by one nucleotide. This rearrangement joins TRBV20-1 to TRBJ2-5; no firm D call. Looked up from germline, CDR1 is DFQATT and CDR2 is SNEGSKA (reference sequence). The V end was cut by 4 bases, the J end by 4 bases, with 16 bases between. The CDR3 runs 14 residues. Here the CDR3 reads CSATADEPGETQYF. For the CDR3, the DNA is TGCAGTGCTACGGCCGATGAGCCGGGAGAGACCCAGTACTTC.

The chain uses TRBV2 and TRBJ1-2, with D maybe TRBD1 (5 bases). The germline V gene has CDR1 SNHLY and CDR2 FYNNEI. Trimming shortened V by 6 bases and J by 1 base, and 12 bases separated the two germline ends. The CDR3 covers 14 residues. Written as DNA, the CDR3 is TGTGCCAGCAGGGCCGACAGTTATAACTATGGCTACACCTTC. It yields the protein CASRADSYNYGYTF.

This clonotype was seen many times. The V gene is TRBV2, the J gene TRBJ1-1; tentatively, D is TRBD1 (5 bases). The CDR3 has 13 amino acids. Germline CDR1 SNHLY, CDR2 FYNNEI. The V and J ends lost 11 bases and 3 bases respectively, with 16 bases between them. CDR3: CALTRESDTEAFF. The CDR3 DNA follows: TGTGCCCTAACCAGGGAATCGGACACTGAAGCTTTCTTT. Variable domain in full (rest from reference TRBV2 and TRBJ1-1): EPEVTQTPSHQVTQMGQEVILRCVPISNHLYFYWYRQILGQKVEFLVSFYNNEISEKSEIFDDQFSVERPDGSNFTLKIRSTKLEDSAMYFCALTRESDTEAFFGQGTRLTVV.

The V call is TRBV24-1, the J call TRBJ2-7; TRBD1 or TRBD2 may be the D gene (5 bases each). The CDR3 covers 17 residues. Germline V CDR1 and CDR2: KGHDR, SFDVKD. The V and J ends lost 5 bases and 1 base respectively, with 20 bases between them. This CDR3 is CATSAGPHDGISYEQYF. For the CDR3, the DNA is TGTGCCACCAGTGCGGGACCGCACGACGGAATTTCCTACGAGCAGTACTTC.

Sample share makes this clonotype medium-sized. An end of the junction does not agree with germline; a read error may underlie this. This chain joins TRBV6-2 or TRBV6-3 and TRBJ2-1; 16 bases agree with TRBD2. CDR3 size: 16 residues. CDR1 MNHEY and CDR2 SVGEGT come from the germline V gene. The CDR3 nucleotides read TGTGCCAGCAGTGACTCTCCGGGACTAGCGGGAGGGCAGCAGTTCTTC. This translates into CASSDSPGLAGGQQFF.

This clonotype appeared many times. The CDR3 DNA reads as TGTGCCACCAGTGAAACAGGGGTAACAGATACGCAGTATTTT. It specifies CATSETGVTDTQYF. V usage is TRBV24-1 and J usage is TRBJ2-3; 7 bases are shared with TRBD1. This CDR3 comprises 14 residues. V trimming: 4 bases; J trimming: 3 bases; junction bases outside the gene matches: 3. The germline gives CDR1 KGHDR, CDR2 SFDVKD.

The gene calls are TRBV3-1 and TRBJ2-5; 10 nucleotides agree with TRBD2. The CDR3 has 14 amino acids. J gave up 3 bases and V 6 bases, and 4 bases lay outside the gene matches. The germline CDR1 and CDR2 sequences are LGHDT and YNNKEL (reference sequence). The CDR3 DNA sequence: TGTGCCAGCAGGGGACTAGCGTCTGAAGAGACCCAGTACTTC. The encoded protein is CASRGLASEETQYF.

This clonotype counts as medium-sized. This chain connects TRBV28 to TRBJ1-5, with D tentatively TRBD1 (5 bases). The V gene lost 7 bases and the J gene lost 4 bases, with 20 bases spanning the gap. The CDR3 loop spans 16 amino acids. CDR1 MDHEN and CDR2 SYDVKM come from the germline V gene. CDR3 sequence reads: CASTKTVGGWNQPQHF. The CDR3 DNA reads as TGTGCCAGCACCAAAACAGTTGGGGGTTGGAATCAGCCCCAGCATTTT.

The chain links TRBV3-1 to TRBJ1-2; TRBD1 matches 9 bases. J lost 7 bases, V lost 3 bases, and 12 bases had no gene match. This CDR3 has 16 amino acids. The germline gives CDR1 LGHDT, CDR2 YNNKEL (reference sequence). CDR3 in amino acids: CASSQDQGQGAAGYTF. CDR3 sequence (DNA): TGTGCCAGCAGCCAGGACCAGGGACAGGGTGCTGCTGGCTACACCTTC. The entire variable domain, with the rest obtained from reference TRBV3-1 and TRBJ1-2, is as follows: DTAVSQTPKYLVTQMGNDKSIKCEQNLGHDTMYWYKQDSKKFLKIMFSYNNKELIINETVPNRFSPKSPDKAHLNLHINSLELGDSAVYFCASSQDQGQGAAGYTFGSGTRLTVV.

This clonotype qualifies as medium-sized (0.01 to 0.1%). The chain carries TRBV12-3 or TRBV12-4 and TRBJ1-1, with TRBD1 identical over 10 bases. This CDR3 is built from 15 residues. With 6 bases clipped from V and 3 bases from J, the junction kept 7 bases outside the gene matches. CDR3 DNA: TGTGCCAGCAGCCGCCCGGGACAGGGGTACACTGAAGCTTTCTTT. Protein product: CASSRPGQGYTEAFF.

This clonotype is categorized as medium-sized (0.01 to 0.1%). V gene TRBV6-1 combines with J gene TRBJ2-1; D perhaps matches TRBD1 (6 bases). Germline lookup yields CDR1 MNHNS and CDR2 SASEGT. The V gene lost 5 bases and the J gene lost 0 bases, with 20 bases spanning the gap. The CDR3 consists of 18 residues. In DNA, the CDR3 is TGTGCCAGCAGTTACCGGCCTAAAAGAGGGGGCTCCTACAATGAGCAGTTCTTC. Protein sequence: CASSYRPKRGGSYNEQFF.

This clonotype was recorded many times. The rearrangement uses TRBV6-1 and TRBJ1-5; 7 positions agree with TRBD1. The ends lost 5 bases at V and 1 base at J; junction bases unmatched: 8. This CDR3 is 16 amino acids long. Per germline, CDR1 MNHNS and CDR2 SASEGT. The CDR3 is CASSPEGGSSNQPQHF. The CDR3 DNA reads TGTGCCAGCAGTCCAGAAGGGGGCTCGAGCAATCAGCCCCAGCATTTT.

This clonotype was found many times. The rearrangement links TRBV9 to TRBJ2-2; D may be TRBD1 or TRBD2 (6 bases each). CDR3 length: 17 residues. Germline CDR1 SGDLS, CDR2 YYNGEE. Trimming left V 0 bases short and J 7 bases short, with 19 bases between. CDR3 in DNA: TGTGCCAGCAGCGTAGAGAGAGTGGGGGGCAGGAACGGGGAGCTGTTTTTT. Amino acid sequence: CASSVERVGGRNGELFF.

In its sample, this clonotype ranks as medium-sized. This sequence joins TRBV15 and TRBJ2-7; 10 nucleotides line up with TRBD2. The germline V gene encodes CDR1 LNHNV and CDR2 YYDKDF (reference sequence). V shed 1 base and J 2 bases; nucleotides not matched to a gene: 2. This CDR3 comprises 15 residues. The DNA for the CDR3 is TGTGCCACCAGCAGAGGAGCGGGAGGGCCCTACGAGCAGTACTTC. This encodes CATSRGAGGPYEQYF. Using reference TRBV15 and TRBJ2-7 for the parts outside the CDR3, the full variable domain is DAMVIQNPRYQVTQFGKPVTLSCSQTLNHNVMYWYQQKSSQAPKLLFHYYDKDFNNEADTPDNFQSRRPNTSFCFLDIRSPGLGDTAMYLCATSRGAGGPYEQYFGPGTRLTVT.

This clonotype was detected ten times or more. V and J are TRBV10-3 and TRBJ1-3; 8 bases are shared with TRBD1. CDR1 ENHRY and CDR2 SYGVKD come from the germline V gene. This CDR3 has 12 residues. J lost 4 bases, V lost 10 bases, and 3 bases had no gene match. The CDR3 protein is CASRDRGNTIYF. CDR3 in DNA: TGTGCCAGTAGGGACAGGGGAAACACCATATATTTT.

This clonotype showed up just a few times. Since a far larger clone is one base different, this is likely a read error. V and J are TRBV6-2 or TRBV6-3 and TRBJ2-5; tentative D call: TRBD2 (6 bases). From germline, CDR1 is MNHEY and CDR2 SVGEGT. The CDR3 has 15 amino acids. The CDR3 DNA sequence: TGTTCCAGCAGCGTGGGGGACTTCTGGGGAGAGACCCAGTACTTC. It is translated as CSSSVGDFWGETQYF.

Within the sample, this clonotype is large. The V call is TRBV25-1, the J call TRBJ2-1; D gene ambiguous. From germline, CDR1 is MGHDK and CDR2 SYGVNS. Trimming took 3 bases from V and 3 from J, leaving 15 bases between them. This CDR3 region has 16 residues. The CDR3, as DNA: TGTGCCAGCAGTGAGTTAGGTTTAGGGAACTACAATGAGCAGTTCTTC. It specifies CASSELGLGNYNEQFF.

This clonotype was found many times. This sequence joins TRBV4-1 and TRBJ2-2, with TRBD2 identical over 12 bases. The junction had 9 bases not matched to a gene; V was cut back by 6 bases and J by 7 bases. The germline V gene encodes CDR1 MGHRA and CDR2 YSYEKL. The CDR3 sequence is 16 residues long. The CDR3, as DNA: TGCGCCAGCAGTTATAGACTAGCGGGAGAAATCGGGGAGCTGTTTTTT. Protein product: CASSYRLAGEIGELFF.

Details on this clonotype: A read error may account for a junction end that differs from germline. J is TRBJ1-2 and V is TRBV19; no definite D call. CDR1 and CDR2 (germline): LNHDA, SQIVND (reference sequence). The CDR3 is made up of 13 amino acids. The CDR3 sequence: CASGIRRGYGYAF. The DNA of the CDR3 is TGTGCCAGTGGTATTCGGAGAGGCTATGGCTACGCCTTC. Full variable domain (missing parts from reference TRBV19 and TRBJ1-2): DGGITQSPKYLFRKEGQNVTLSCEQNLNHDAMYWYRQDPGQGLRLIYYSQIVNDFQKGDIAEGYSVSREKKESFPLTVTSAQKNPTAFYLCASGIRRGYGYAFGSGTRLTVV.

CDR3 nucleotides: TGTGCCAGCTCACCCCGGAGGGCCACCGGGGAGCTGTTTTTT. Translating gives CASSPRRATGELFF. The chain recombines TRBV18 with TRBJ2-2; TRBD2 is a possible D gene (6 bases). CDR3 length: 14 amino acids. Germline V gene sequence: CDR1 KGHSH, CDR2 LQKENI. V was clipped by 3 bases and J by 4 bases, with 9 bases between them.

In its sample, this clonotype was seen many times. This chain uses TRBV12-3 or TRBV12-4 with TRBJ2-1; D is undetermined. V gave up 7 bases and J gave up 5 bases, with 9 bases separating them. The CDR3 spans 12 residues. CDR3 nucleotide sequence: TGTGCCAGCAAGTTAGCCCACAATGAGCAGTTCTTC. It translates to CASKLAHNEQFF.

In this sample, this clonotype is medium-sized. The chain links TRBV6-4 to TRBJ1-6; a possible D gene is TRBD1 (6 bases). CDR1 MRHNA and CDR2 SNTAGT come from the germline V gene. Between the trimmed V and J ends, which lost 7 bases and 7 bases, there was a span of 17 bases. The CDR3 is 15 amino acids. The CDR3 bases are TGTGCCAGCACGTCGGTAGGACAGAGAAATTCACCCCTCCACTTT. Its translation: CASTSVGQRNSPLHF.

This clonotype was seen many times. A much larger clone lies one base from this, so it may be a read error. This chain joins TRBV7-6 and TRBJ2-1; 8 positions agree with TRBD2. This CDR3 comprises 15 residues. The germline V gene has CDR1 SGHVS and CDR2 FNYEAQ. J gave up 3 bases and V 6 bases, and 7 bases lay outside the gene matches. CDR3 DNA: TGTGCCAGCAGTCAAAGCGGGAGTGGCTACAATGAGCAGTTCTTC. Protein product: CASSQSGSGYNEQFF.

This clonotype was found once. With only one base between it and a far larger clone, this is likely a read error. This chain connects TRBV2 to TRBJ2-6; 10 bases fit TRBD1. V shed 6 bases, J shed 2 bases, and the junction held 10 bases outside the gene matches. The germline CDR1 and CDR2 sequences are SNHLY and FYNNEI. This CDR3 has 18 residues. The CDR3 nucleotides read TGTGCCAGCAGCATCCTTCCGGGACAGGGGCCTGGGGCCAACGTCCTGACTTTC. The encoded protein is CASSILPGQGPGANVLTF.